A single sample gave rise to the 6 T cell receptor beta chains below, sequenced in a study of OX40 agonist ivuxolimab in advanced cancers. Clones were read by immunoSEQ multiplex PCR, and TCRdb kept only the in-frame ones, dropping some. This sample has about 80,000 clones, with 94% found just once. Sequencing was performed on CD4+ or CD8+ T cells sorted from blood, taken in a trial of the OX40 agonist ivuxolimab. Source of these receptors: an adult with an advanced solid tumor such as melanoma, head and neck, liver or kidney cancer.

This clone was counted a single time. This chain connects TRBV6-5 to TRBJ2-7; the match to TRBD2 covers 10 bases. The V gene's germline CDR1 is MNHEY and CDR2 SVGAGI. The CDR3 is made up of 14 amino acids. The junction had 4 bases not matched to a gene; V was cut back by 6 bases and J by 2 bases. The CDR3 protein is CASRWTSGTYEQYF. CDR3 bases: TGTGCCAGCAGATGGACTAGCGGAACCTACGAGCAGTACTTC.

The chain links TRBV9 to TRBJ2-1, with 7 bases lining up with TRBD2. The V gene's germline CDR1 is SGDLS and CDR2 YYNGEE. CDR3 length equals 15 residues. V trimming: 5 bases; J trimming: 1 base; junction bases outside the gene matches: 6. This chain's CDR3 is CASSPAGVSYNEQFF. Here the CDR3 DNA reads TGTGCCAGCAGTCCTGCGGGAGTATCCTACAATGAGCAGTTCTTC.

The genes are TRBV11-3 and TRBJ2-3; 14 positions agree with TRBD2. The CDR3 loop spans 16 amino acids. Germline V gene lookup returns CDR1 SGHNT and CDR2 YENEEA. J lost 5 bases, V lost 4 bases, and 5 bases had no gene match. The CDR3 DNA is TGTGCCAGCAGCTCGGGACTAGCGGGAGAGAGAGATACGCAGTATTTT. This gives the protein CASSSGLAGERDTQYF.

V gene TRBV18 combines with J gene TRBJ2-7; TRBD1 matches 7 bases. The J segment lost 3 bases and the V segment lost 3 bases, leaving 5 bases of the junction unmatched. From germline, CDR1 is KGHSH and CDR2 LQKENI. CDR3 length: 14 residues. The CDR3 DNA reads as TGTGCCAGCTCACCCGGGACAGCGCTCTACGAGCAGTACTTC. Its protein is CASSPGTALYEQYF.

J is TRBJ2-5 and V is TRBV7-2, with D possibly being TRBD1 (6 bases). The J call is doubtful: the DNA matches TRBJ2-7 better. Germline V gene lookup returns CDR1 SGHTA and CDR2 FQGNSA. This CDR3 contains 13 residues. The CDR3 loop is CASSWGHTYEQYF. DNA for the CDR3: TGTGCCAGCAGCTGGGGACATACCTACGAGCAGTACTTC.

CDR3 protein: CASSATSGSEETQYF. The CDR3 region has the DNA TGTGCCAGCAGCGCGACTAGCGGGAGCGAGGAGACCCAGTACTTC. The chain links TRBV9 to TRBJ2-5; TRBD2 matches at 12 bases. The J segment lost 5 bases and the V segment lost 3 bases, leaving 5 bases of the junction unmatched. CDR3 size: 15 residues. Germline loops: CDR1 SGDLS, CDR2 YYNGEE.